This T cell receptor beta chain is from a study of T cell responses to AZD1222 COVID-19 vaccine. The study's findings and limits: Elevations in Spike-specific TCR breadth and depth followed administration of two AZD1222 doses. Donors were mostly white British, more females; clonal diversity possibly underestimated. After the peak T cell response, and only then, were repertoires sampled.

This CDR3 region has 12 residues. V lost 3 bases to trimming and J lost 7 bases, with 12 bases between them. Germline CDR1 SQVTM, CDR2 ANQGSEA. Worth noting for this clone: The antigen remains undetermined.

Sequencing was performed with immunoSEQ multiplex PCR; in TCRdb, only in-frame clones are kept and a portion is missing. The table includes about 99,000 clones, around 90% detected once. The input for sequencing was peripheral blood, taken on day 0 of AZD1222 vaccination. This sequence was found in an adult in good health. V usage is TRBV29-1 and J usage is TRBJ1-2; D perhaps matches TRBD1 (5 bases). CDR3 in DNA: TGCAGCGTTGATCTCGGGGCGCCTGGCTACACCTTC. The encoded protein is CSVDLGAPGYTF.